This T cell receptor (beta chain) came from a study of blood T cell repertoires in COVID-19. Across the whole study: Sites in the United States, Italy and Spain provided acute and convalescent COVID-19 samples. PBMCs, B-cell-depleted T cells, or T cells were the source of the cDNA or gDNA that made up the material.

TCRdb's table, derived via immunoSEQ multiplex PCR, lists solely in-frame clones and lacks some. The sample lists about 200,000 clones, approximately 84% occurring once. The germline V and J ends were trimmed by 4 bases and 5 bases, with 5 bases remaining between them. The CDR3 is made up of 11 amino acids. Germline CDR1 LNHDA, CDR2 SQIVND (reference sequence). This TCR was sampled from a human donor with acute or convalescent COVID-19. The donor label of this sample is uncertain. The genes are TRBV19 and TRBJ2-5; D not resolved. Material: peripheral blood. The DNA of the CDR3 is TGTGCCAGTAGTAATTCTGAGACCCAGTACTTC. Translating it yields CASSNSETQYF.